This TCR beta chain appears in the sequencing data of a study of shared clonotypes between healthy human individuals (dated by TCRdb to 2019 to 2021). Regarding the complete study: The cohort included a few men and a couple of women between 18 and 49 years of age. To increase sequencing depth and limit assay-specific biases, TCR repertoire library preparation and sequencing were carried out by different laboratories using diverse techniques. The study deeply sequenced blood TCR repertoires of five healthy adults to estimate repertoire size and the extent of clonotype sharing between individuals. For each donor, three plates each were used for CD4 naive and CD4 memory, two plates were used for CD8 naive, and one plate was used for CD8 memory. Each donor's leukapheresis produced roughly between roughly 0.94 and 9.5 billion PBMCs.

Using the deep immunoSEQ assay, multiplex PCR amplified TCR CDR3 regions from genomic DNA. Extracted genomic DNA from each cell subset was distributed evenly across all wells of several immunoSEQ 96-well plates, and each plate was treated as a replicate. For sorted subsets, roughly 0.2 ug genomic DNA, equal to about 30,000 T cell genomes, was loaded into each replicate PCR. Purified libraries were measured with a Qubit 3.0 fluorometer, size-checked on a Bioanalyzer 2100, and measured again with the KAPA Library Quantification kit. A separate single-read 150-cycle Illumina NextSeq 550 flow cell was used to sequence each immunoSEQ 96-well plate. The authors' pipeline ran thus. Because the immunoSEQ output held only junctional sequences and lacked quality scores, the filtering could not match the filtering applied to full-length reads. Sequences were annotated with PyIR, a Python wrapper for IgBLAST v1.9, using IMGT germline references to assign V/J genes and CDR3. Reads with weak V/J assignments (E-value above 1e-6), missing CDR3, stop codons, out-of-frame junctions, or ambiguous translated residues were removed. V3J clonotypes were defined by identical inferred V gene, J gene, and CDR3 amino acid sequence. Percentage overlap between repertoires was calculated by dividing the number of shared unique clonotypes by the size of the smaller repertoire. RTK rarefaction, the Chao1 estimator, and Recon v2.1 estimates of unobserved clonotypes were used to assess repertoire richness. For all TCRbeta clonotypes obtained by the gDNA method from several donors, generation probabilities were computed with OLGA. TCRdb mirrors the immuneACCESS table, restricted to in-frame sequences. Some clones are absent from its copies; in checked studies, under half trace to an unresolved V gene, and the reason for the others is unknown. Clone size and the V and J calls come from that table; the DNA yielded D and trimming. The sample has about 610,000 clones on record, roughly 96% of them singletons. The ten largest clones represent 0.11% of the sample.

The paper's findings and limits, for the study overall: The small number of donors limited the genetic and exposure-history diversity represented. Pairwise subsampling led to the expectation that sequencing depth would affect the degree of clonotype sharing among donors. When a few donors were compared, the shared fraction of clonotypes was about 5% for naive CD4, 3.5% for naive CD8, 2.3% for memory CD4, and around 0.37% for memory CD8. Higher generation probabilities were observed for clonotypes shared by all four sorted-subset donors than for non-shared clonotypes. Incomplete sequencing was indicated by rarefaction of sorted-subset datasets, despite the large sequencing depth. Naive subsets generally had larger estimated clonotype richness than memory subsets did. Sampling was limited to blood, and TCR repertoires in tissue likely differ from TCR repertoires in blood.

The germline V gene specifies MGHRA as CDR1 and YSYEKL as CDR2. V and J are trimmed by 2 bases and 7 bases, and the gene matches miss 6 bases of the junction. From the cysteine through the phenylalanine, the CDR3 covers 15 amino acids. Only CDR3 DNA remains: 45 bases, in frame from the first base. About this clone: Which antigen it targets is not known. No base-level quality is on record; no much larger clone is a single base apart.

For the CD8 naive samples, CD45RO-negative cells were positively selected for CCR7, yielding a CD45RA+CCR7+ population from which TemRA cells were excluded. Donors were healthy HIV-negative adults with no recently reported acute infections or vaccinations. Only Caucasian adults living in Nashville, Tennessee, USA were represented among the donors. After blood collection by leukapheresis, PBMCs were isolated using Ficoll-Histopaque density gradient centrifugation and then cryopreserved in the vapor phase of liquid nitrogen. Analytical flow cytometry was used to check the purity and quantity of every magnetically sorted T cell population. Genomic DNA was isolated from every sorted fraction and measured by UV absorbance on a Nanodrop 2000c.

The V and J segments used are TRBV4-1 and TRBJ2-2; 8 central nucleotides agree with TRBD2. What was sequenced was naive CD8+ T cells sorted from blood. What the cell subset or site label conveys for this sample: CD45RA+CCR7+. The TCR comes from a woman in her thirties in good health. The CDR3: CASSQKGLVDGELFF. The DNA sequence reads TGCGCCAGCAGCCAAAAGGGACTAGTCGACGGGGAGCTGTTTTTT.